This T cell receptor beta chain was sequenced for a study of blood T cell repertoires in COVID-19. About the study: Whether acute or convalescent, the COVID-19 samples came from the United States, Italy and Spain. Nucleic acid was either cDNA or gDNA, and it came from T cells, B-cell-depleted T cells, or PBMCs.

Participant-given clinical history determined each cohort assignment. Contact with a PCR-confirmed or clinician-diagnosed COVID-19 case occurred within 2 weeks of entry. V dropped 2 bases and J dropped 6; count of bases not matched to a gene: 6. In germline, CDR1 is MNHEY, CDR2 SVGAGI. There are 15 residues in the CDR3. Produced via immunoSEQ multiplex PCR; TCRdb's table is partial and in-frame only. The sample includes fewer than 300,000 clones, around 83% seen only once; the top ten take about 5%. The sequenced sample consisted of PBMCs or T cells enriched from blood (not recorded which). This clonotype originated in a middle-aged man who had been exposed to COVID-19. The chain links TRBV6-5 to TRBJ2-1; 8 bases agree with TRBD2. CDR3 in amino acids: CASSYPSGRSNEQFF. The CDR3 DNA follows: TGTGCCAGCAGTTACCCCAGCGGGAGAAGCAATGAGCAGTTCTTC.